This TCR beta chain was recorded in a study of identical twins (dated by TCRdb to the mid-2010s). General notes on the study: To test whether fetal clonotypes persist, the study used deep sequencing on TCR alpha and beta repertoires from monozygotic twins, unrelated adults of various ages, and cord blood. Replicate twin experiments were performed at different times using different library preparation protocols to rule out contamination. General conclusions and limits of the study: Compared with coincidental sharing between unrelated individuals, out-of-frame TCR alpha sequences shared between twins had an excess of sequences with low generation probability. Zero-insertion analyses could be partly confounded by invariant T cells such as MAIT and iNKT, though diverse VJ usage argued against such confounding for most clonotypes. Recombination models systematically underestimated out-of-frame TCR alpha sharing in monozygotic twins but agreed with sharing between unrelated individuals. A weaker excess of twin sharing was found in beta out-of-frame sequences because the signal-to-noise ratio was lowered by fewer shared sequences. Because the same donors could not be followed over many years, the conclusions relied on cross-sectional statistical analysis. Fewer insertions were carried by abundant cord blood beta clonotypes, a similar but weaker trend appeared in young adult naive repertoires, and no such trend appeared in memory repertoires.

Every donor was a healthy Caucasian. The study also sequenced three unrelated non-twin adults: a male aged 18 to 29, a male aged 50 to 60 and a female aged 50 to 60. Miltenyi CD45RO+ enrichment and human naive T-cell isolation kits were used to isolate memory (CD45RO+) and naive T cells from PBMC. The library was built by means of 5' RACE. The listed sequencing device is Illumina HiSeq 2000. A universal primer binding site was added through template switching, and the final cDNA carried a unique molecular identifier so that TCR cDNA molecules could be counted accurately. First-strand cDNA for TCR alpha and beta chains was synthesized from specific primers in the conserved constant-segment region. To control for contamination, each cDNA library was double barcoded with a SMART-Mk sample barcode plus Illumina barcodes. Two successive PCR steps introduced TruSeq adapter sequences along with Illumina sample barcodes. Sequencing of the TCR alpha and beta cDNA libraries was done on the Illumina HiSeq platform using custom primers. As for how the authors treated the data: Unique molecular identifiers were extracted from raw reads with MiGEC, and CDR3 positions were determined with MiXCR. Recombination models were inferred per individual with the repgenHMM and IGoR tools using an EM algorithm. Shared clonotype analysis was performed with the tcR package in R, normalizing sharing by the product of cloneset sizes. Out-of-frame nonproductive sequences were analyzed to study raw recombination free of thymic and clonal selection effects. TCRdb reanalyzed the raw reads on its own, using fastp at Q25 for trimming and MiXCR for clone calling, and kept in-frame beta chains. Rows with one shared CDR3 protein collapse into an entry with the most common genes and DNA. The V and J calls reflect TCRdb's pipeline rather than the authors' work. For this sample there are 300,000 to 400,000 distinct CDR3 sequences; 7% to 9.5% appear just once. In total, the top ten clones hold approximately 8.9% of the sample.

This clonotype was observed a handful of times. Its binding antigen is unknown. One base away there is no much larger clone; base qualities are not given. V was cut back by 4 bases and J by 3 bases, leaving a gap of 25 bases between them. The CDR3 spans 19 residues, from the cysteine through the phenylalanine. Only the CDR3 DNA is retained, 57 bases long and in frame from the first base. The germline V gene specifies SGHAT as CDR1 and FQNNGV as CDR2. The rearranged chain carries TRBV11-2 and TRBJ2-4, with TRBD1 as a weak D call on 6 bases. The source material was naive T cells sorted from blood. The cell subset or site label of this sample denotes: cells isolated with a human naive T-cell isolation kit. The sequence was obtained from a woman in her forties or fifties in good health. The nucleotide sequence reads TGTGCCAGCAGCTCGAACCCGACAGGACGAAGGGAGCACAAAAACATTCAGTACTTC. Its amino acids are CASSSNPTGRREHKNIQYF.